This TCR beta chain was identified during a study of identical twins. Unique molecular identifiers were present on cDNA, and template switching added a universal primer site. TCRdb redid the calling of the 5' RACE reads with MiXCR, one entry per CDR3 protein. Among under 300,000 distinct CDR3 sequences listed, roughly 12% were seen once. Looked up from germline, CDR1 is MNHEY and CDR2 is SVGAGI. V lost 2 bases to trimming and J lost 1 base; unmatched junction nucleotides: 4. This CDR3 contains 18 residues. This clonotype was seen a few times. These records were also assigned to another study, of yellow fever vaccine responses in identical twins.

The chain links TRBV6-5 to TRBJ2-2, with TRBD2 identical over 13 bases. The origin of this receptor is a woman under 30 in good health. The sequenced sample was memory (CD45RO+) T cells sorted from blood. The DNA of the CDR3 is TGTGCCAGCAGTTACAGGACTAGCGGGAGCATGAACACCGGGGAGCTGTTTTTT. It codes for CASSYRTSGSMNTGELFF.